Listed below are T cell receptor beta chains from one sample, sequenced in a study of technical replicates of blood from several donors. Clones were read by immunoSEQ multiplex PCR, and TCRdb kept only the in-frame ones, dropping some. The table has some 80,000 clones, 75% to 85% seen once. Sequences were obtained from PBMCs. The receptors shown here come from a human donor in good health. Some clones in this sample may be carry-over from other donors' samples. CDR3s leave out the opening cysteine and the closing phenylalanine or tryptophan.

CDR3 protein,V gene,J gene
ASSQQGHYGYT,TRBV7-9,TRBJ1-2
ASFGRAGDEQF,TRBV19,TRBJ2-1
AWSTGISYEQY,TRBV30,TRBJ2-7
ASSQRTGYGYT,TRBV27,TRBJ1-2
ASSLEAGYGYT,TRBV7-2,TRBJ1-2
AWSEEGDRNEQF,TRBV30,TRBJ2-1
AISEGGRGNQPQH,TRBV10-3,TRBJ1-5
ASSSPSSPLH,TRBV7-6,TRBJ1-6
AISLDRLTDTQY,TRBV10-3,TRBJ2-3
ASSLGLEEERERYKLF,TRBV7-9,TRBJ1-4
ASSLRGGRIYNEQF,TRBV7-9,TRBJ2-1
ASREASGLYEQY,TRBV2,TRBJ2-7
ASSSPRESSYEQY,TRBV6-5,NA
SGGRDTEDTQY,TRBV29-1,TRBJ2-3
ASSAGGDTRTYEQY,TRBV9,TRBJ2-7
ASRPGDGYSNQPQH,TRBV12-1,TRBJ1-5
ASKTGSDTEAF,TRBV10-1,TRBJ1-1
ASRRGQKETQY,TRBV19,TRBJ2-5
ASTRPGADNTDTQY,TRBV5-6,TRBJ2-3
ASSSERDRGYFGNTIY,TRBV7-9,TRBJ1-3
ASSQGDNGYGYT,TRBV4-1,TRBJ1-2
ASSQVQGDEKLF,TRBV4-1,TRBJ1-4
ASGLFRTGDRSYNSPLH,TRBV12-5,TRBJ1-6
ASSFLAGADTQY,TRBV5-1,TRBJ2-3
ASSETSATSYEQY,TRBV9,TRBJ2-7
SVGRSSGEQF,TRBV29-1,TRBJ2-1
ASSLGGGLF,TRBV7-2,TRBJ2-2